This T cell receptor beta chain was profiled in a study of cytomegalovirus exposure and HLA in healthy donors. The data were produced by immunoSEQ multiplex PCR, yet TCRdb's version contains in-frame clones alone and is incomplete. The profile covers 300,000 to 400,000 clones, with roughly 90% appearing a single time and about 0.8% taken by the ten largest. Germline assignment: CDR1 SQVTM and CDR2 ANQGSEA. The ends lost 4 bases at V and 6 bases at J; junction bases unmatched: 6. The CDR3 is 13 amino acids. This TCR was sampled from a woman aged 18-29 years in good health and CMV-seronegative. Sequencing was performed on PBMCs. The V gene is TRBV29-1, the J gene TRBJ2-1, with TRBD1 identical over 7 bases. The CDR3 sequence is CSVAGGERNEQFF. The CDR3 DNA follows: TGCAGCGTTGCAGGGGGAGAACGCAATGAGCAGTTCTTC.